This T cell receptor beta chain was recorded in a study of cytomegalovirus exposure and HLA in healthy donors. Overall study findings and caveats: In a later analysis, HLA-associated TCR beta chains were more clonally expanded than equally common others. The study recorded about 150 TCR beta chains that were cytomegalovirus-associated. Earlier analysis yielded a pattern in which most TCR beta V segments were productive about 87% or about 30% of the time.

Researchers ran the PCR with 60 Vbeta and 13 Jbeta primers. Data came from immunoSEQ multiplex PCR; TCRdb stores just in-frame clones and leaves some out. The data hold 90,000 to 150,000 clones, with 81% observed a single time. A remark on this clone: The antigen is undetermined.

This CDR3 has 16 residues. The germline V gene has CDR1 LGHNA and CDR2 YNFKEQ. Germline trimming cut 1 base from V and 5 bases from J; bases unmatched to any gene: 4. The sequencing input was PBMCs. The origin of this receptor is a woman in her thirties or forties in good health and CMV-seronegative. This chain connects TRBV4-2 to TRBJ2-7; 14 nucleotides align to TRBD2. DNA of the CDR3: TGTGCCAGCAGCCAAGTGGGGACTAGCGGGAGTAACGAGCAGTACTTC. Amino acids: CASSQVGTSGSNEQYF.